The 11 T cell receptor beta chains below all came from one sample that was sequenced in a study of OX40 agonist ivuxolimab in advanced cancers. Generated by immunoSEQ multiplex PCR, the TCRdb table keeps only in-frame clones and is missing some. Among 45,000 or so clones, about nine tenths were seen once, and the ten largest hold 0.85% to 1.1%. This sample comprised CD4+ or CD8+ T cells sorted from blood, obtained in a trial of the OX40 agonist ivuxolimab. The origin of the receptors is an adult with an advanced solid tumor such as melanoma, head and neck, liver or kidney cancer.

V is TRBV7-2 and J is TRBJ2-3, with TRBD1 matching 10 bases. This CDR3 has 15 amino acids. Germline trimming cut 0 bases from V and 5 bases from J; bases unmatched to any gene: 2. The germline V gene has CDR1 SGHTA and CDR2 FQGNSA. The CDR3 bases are TGTGCCAGCAGCTTAGCGGGGACAGGGGTAGATACGCAGTATTTT. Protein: CASSLAGTGVDTQYF.

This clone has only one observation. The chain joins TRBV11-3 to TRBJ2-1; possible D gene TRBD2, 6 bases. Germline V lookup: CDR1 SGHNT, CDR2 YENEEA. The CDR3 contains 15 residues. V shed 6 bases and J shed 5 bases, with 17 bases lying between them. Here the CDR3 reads CASSLGGGTDNEQFF. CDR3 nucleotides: TGTGCCAGCAGTCTCGGCGGCGGGACGGACAATGAGCAGTTCTTC. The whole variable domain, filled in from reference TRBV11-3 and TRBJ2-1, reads EAGVVQSPRYKIIEKKQPVAFWCNPISGHNTLYWYLQNLGQGPELLIRYENEEAVDDSQLPKDRFSAERLKGVDSTLKIQPAELGDSAVYLCASSLGGGTDNEQFFGPGTRLTVL.

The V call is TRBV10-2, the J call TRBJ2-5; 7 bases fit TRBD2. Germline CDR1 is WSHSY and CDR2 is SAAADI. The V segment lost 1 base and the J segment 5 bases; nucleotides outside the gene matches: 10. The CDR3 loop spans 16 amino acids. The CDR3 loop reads CASSEYLSGGVETQYF. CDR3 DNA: TGCGCCAGCAGTGAGTACCTTTCGGGGGGAGTCGAGACCCAGTACTTC.

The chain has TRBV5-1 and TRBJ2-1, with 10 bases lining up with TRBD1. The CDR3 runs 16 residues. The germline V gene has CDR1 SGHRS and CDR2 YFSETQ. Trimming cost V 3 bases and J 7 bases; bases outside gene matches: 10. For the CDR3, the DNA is TGCGCCAGCAGCTCAACCCGGGACAGGGGATTTAATGAGCAGTTCTTC. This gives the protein CASSSTRDRGFNEQFF. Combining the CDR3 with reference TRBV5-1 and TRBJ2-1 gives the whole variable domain KAGVTQTPRYLIKTRGQQVTLSCSPISGHRSVSWYQQTPGQGLQFLFEYFSETQRNKGNFPGRFSGRQFSNSRSEMNVSTLELGDSALYLCASSSTRDRGFNEQFFGPGTRLTVL.

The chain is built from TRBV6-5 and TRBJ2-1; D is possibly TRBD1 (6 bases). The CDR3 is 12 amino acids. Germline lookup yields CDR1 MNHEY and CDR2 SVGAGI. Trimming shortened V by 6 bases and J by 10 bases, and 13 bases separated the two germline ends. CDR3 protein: CASRESRGEQFF. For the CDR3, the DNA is TGTGCCAGCAGAGAATCGAGGGGGGAGCAGTTCTTC.

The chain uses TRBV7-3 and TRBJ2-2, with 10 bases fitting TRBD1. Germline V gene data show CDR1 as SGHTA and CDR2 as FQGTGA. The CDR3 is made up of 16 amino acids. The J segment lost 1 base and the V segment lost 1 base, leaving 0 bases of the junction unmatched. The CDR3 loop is CASSLRTGGNTGELFF. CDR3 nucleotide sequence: TGTGCCAGCAGCTTAAGGACAGGGGGGAACACCGGGGAGCTGTTTTTT.

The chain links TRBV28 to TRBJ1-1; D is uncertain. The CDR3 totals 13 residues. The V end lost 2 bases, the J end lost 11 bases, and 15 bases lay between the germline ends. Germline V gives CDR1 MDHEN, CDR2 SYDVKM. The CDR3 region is CASSLSTPIRAFF. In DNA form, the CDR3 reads TGTGCCAGCAGTTTAAGCACCCCCATCCGGGCTTTCTTT. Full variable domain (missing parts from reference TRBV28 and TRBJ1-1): DVKVTQSSRYLVKRTGEKVFLECVQDMDHENMFWYRQDPGLGLRLIYFSYDVKMKEKGDIPEGYSVSREKKERFSLILESASTNQTSMYLCASSLSTPIRAFFGQGTRLTVV.

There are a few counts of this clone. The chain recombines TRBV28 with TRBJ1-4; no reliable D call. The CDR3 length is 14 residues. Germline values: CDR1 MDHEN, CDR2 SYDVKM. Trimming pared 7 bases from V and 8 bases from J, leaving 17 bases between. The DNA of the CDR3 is TGTGCCAGCAATTCCGAGGGTTATCCAGAAAAACTGTTTTTT. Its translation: CASNSEGYPEKLFF.

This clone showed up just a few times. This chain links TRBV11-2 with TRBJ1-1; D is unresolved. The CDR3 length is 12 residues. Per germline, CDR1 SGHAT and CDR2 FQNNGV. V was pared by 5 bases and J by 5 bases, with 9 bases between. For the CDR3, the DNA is TGTGCCAGCAGCCTAACGGGTACTGAAGCTTTCTTT. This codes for CASSLTGTEAFF.

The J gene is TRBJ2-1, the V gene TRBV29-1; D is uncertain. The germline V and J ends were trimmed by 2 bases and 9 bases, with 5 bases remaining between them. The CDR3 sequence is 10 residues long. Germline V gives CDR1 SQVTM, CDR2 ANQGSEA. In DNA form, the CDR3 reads TGCAGCGTTGAAAATGTTGAGCAGTTCTTC. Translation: CSVENVEQFF.

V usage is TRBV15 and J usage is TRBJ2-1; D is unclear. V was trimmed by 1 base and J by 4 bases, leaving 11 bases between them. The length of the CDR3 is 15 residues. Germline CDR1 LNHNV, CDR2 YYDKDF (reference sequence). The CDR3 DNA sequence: TGTGCCACCAGCAGAGCCGCCGGGTCATACAATGAGCAGTTCTTC. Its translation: CATSRAAGSYNEQFF. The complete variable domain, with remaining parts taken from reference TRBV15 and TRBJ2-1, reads DAMVIQNPRYQVTQFGKPVTLSCSQTLNHNVMYWYQQKSSQAPKLLFHYYDKDFNNEADTPDNFQSRRPNTSFCFLDIRSPGLGDTAMYLCATSRAAGSYNEQFFGPGTRLTVL.